A selection of T cell receptor beta chains follows, all from one sample in a study of blood T cell repertoires in COVID-19. Clones were sequenced by immunoSEQ multiplex PCR, and TCRdb holds only the in-frame ones, with some missing. The sample carries about 490,000 clones, approximately 85% recorded once. Sequenced sample: peripheral blood. All receptors come from a human donor in a cohort sampled during active COVID-19. The CDR3 runs from the conserved cysteine through the conserved F or W. D genes are given only for firm matches. Clone size is stated in some rows and not others, as once, few, many or a class when expanded.

j_call,d_call,v_call,clone_size,cdr3_aa,cdr3_nt
TRBJ2-3,TRBD2,TRBV6-2/TRBV6-3,-,CASSYLDIGAGVAQYF,TGTGCCAGCAGTTACCTCGACATCGGGGCGGGAGTTGCGCAGTATTTT
TRBJ2-3,TRBD1,TRBV6-5,-,CASSPSRDSWDTQYF,TGTGCCAGCAGTCCTTCCCGGGACAGTTGGGATACGCAGTATTTT
TRBJ2-7,-,TRBV6-1,-,CASSEEVWAGWGVYEQYF,TGTGCCAGCAGTGAAGAAGTTTGGGCGGGGTGGGGTGTGTACGAGCAGTACTTC
TRBJ2-5,-,TRBV5-6,-,CASSFGLAFPVQETQYF,TGTGCCAGCAGCTTTGGCCTAGCGTTCCCTGTCCAAGAGACCCAGTACTTC
TRBJ1-4,-,TRBV5-5,few,CASSFLGEKLFF,TGTGCCAGCAGCTTCCTAGGTGAAAAACTGTTTTTT
TRBJ1-5,TRBD1,TRBV5-8,-,CASSAVPGQNQPQHF,TGTGCCAGCAGCGCCGTTCCGGGACAGAATCAGCCCCAGCATTTT
TRBJ2-2,-,TRBV18,-,CASSPRQATGELFF,TGTGCCAGCTCACCGAGACAGGCCACCGGGGAGCTGTTTTTT
TRBJ1-2,-,TRBV19,-,CASTDGAAIYGYTF,TGTGCCAGTACCGATGGGGCAGCTATCTATGGCTACACCTTC
TRBJ2-2,-,TRBV19,few,CASSPGTGELFF,TGTGCCAGTAGTCCGGGCACCGGGGAGCTGTTTTTT
TRBJ1-2,-,TRBV25-1,-,CASSIQGYGYTF,TGTGCCAGCAGTATACAGGGCTATGGCTACACCTTC
TRBJ2-7,-,TRBV27,once,CASSHNRQVYEQYF,TGTGCCAGCAGTCATAATCGACAGGTGTACGAGCAGTACTTC
TRBJ1-1,TRBD1,TRBV7-8,-,CASSYPGGAVGTEAFF,TGTGCCAGCAGCTACCCAGGGGGCGCCGTTGGCACTGAAGCTTTCTTT
TRBJ2-1,-,TRBV5-4,-,CASSLAGRGASYNEQFF,TGTGCCAGCAGCTTGGCGGGGAGGGGGGCATCCTACAATGAGCAGTTCTTC
TRBJ1-2,-,TRBV3-1/TRBV3-2,once,CASSQANRANYGYTF,TGTGCCAGCAGCCAAGCAAACAGGGCAAACTATGGCTACACCTTC
TRBJ1-5,TRBD1,TRBV6-5,-,CASSYAGGDQPQHF,TGTGCCAGCAGTTACGCAGGGGGCGATCAGCCCCAGCATTTT
TRBJ2-1,TRBD2,TRBV7-2,-,CASSLASGGGGSYNEQFF,TGTGCCAGCAGCTTAGCGTCGGGTGGCGGGGGTTCCTACAATGAGCAGTTCTTC
TRBJ2-3,-,TRBV10-3,-,CAISESRQISTDTQYF,TGTGCCATCAGTGAGTCGAGACAGATTAGCACAGATACGCAGTATTTT
TRBJ2-6,TRBD1,TRBV2,-,CASSSGTGPSGANVLTF,TGTGCCAGCAGTTCCGGGACAGGCCCCTCTGGGGCCAACGTCCTGACTTTC
TRBJ1-2,TRBD1,TRBV6-2/TRBV6-3,-,CASSPTGAANYGYTF,TGTGCCAGCAGTCCGACAGGGGCGGCTAACTATGGCTACACCTTC
TRBJ2-3,TRBD2,TRBV7-9,-,CASSPGLAGSTDTQYF,TGTGCCAGCAGCCCCGGCTTAGCGGGAAGCACAGATACGCAGTATTTT
TRBJ2-1,-,TRBV19,-,CASSKGDRVHIDEQFF,TGTGCCAGTAGTAAGGGGGACCGGGTACATATCGATGAGCAGTTCTTC
TRBJ1-2,-,TRBV6-1,-,CASSWAGELYGYTF,TGTGCCAGCAGTTGGGCGGGGGAACTCTATGGCTACACCTTC
TRBJ2-1,TRBD2,TRBV10-1,-,CASRRRERSYNEQFF,TGCGCCAGCAGGCGGCGGGAGAGGTCCTACAATGAGCAGTTCTTC
TRBJ1-1,TRBD1,TRBV27,-,CATREMTGGKTEAFF,TGTGCCACCCGCGAAATGACAGGGGGAAAAACTGAAGCTTTCTTT
TRBJ2-7,-,TRBV3-1/TRBV3-2,-,CASSQEGGPYEQYF,TGTGCCAGCAGCCAAGAAGGGGGACCCTACGAGCAGTACTTC
TRBJ1-5,-,TRBV24-1,-,CATSDLLGYGGKSQPQHF,TGTGCCACCAGTGATTTGCTTGGGTATGGGGGGAAATCACAGCCCCAGCATTTT
TRBJ2-3,TRBD2,TRBV9,-,CASIPGLAGGPGPKDTQYF,TGTGCCAGCATCCCGGGACTAGCGGGAGGGCCGGGTCCGAAAGATACGCAGTATTTT
TRBJ1-1,-,TRBV7-2,-,CASSVTENTEAFF,TGTGCCAGCAGCGTCACAGAGAACACTGAAGCTTTCTTT
TRBJ1-1,-,TRBV5-5,-,CASAQAYMNTEAFF,TGTGCCAGCGCGCAGGCCTACATGAACACTGAAGCTTTCTTT
TRBJ2-7,-,TRBV19,-,CASSTGLVYEQYF,TGTGCCAGTAGTACAGGACTCGTTTACGAGCAGTACTTC
TRBJ1-1,TRBD1,TRBV5-8,-,CASSLSAGGEAFF,TGTGCCAGCAGCTTGTCGGCAGGGGGTGAAGCTTTCTTT
TRBJ2-5,-,TRBV18,-,CASSPPYAGQETQYF,TGTGCCAGCTCACCACCGTATGCAGGTCAAGAGACCCAGTACTTC
TRBJ1-2,-,TRBV28,-,CASSFSGGYTF,TGTGCCAGCAGTTTCAGCGGGGGCTACACCTTC
TRBJ1-4,-,TRBV7-8,once,CASSPSRTNEKLFF,TGTGCCAGCAGCCCCTCCAGGACTAATGAAAAACTGTTTTTT
TRBJ2-1,TRBD1,TRBV28,-,CASSTGDRAGEQFF,TGTGCCAGCAGTACAGGGGACCGCGCCGGGGAGCAGTTCTTC
TRBJ2-7,TRBD2,TRBV2,-,CASSEQAGEVLEQYF,TGTGCCAGCAGTGAACAAGCGGGAGAGGTACTCGAGCAGTACTTC
TRBJ2-5,-,TRBV28,-,CASSFSSARETQYF,TGTGCCAGCAGTTTTAGTAGCGCGCGGGAGACCCAGTACTTC
TRBJ1-6,-,TRBV19,-,CASRRTVQNSPLHF,TGTGCCAGTAGGAGGACTGTTCAAAATTCACCCCTCCACTTT
TRBJ1-1,-,TRBV30,-,CAWSVSPGGNTEAFF,TGTGCCTGGAGTGTAAGTCCCGGTGGGAACACTGAAGCTTTCTTT
TRBJ1-5,-,TRBV3-1/TRBV3-2,few,CASSPQGNQPQHF,TGTGCCAGCAGCCCTCAGGGCAATCAGCCCCAGCATTTT
TRBJ2-7,TRBD2,TRBV4-1,-,CASSYRGGYEQYF,TGCGCCAGCAGCTATCGGGGGGGCTACGAGCAGTACTTC
TRBJ2-6,-,TRBV28,-,CASRSGTPVTGANVLTF,TGTGCCAGCAGGTCCGGGACACCTGTCACTGGGGCCAACGTCCTGACTTTC
TRBJ2-5,TRBD2,TRBV7-8,-,CASSLAASGRETQYF,TGTGCCAGCAGCTTAGCAGCTAGCGGGAGAGAGACCCAGTACTTC
TRBJ2-3,-,TRBV5-8,-,CASSPGVPLGTDTQYF,TGTGCCAGCAGCCCGGGGGTCCCGTTGGGAACAGATACGCAGTATTTT
TRBJ1-1,-,TRBV7-2,-,CASSLVRQNTEAFF,TGTGCCAGCAGCTTAGTCAGACAGAACACTGAAGCTTTCTTT
TRBJ2-2,TRBD2,TRBV5-1,-,CASSLEGGHTGELFF,TGCGCCAGCAGCTTGGAGGGAGGGCACACCGGGGAGCTGTTTTTT
TRBJ1-1,-,TRBV7-2,few,CASSLGEGAEAFF,TGTGCCAGCAGCTTAGGGGAGGGGGCTGAAGCTTTCTTT
TRBJ1-6,TRBD1,TRBV30,-,CAWSGQTGGVGNSPLHF,TGTGCCTGGAGTGGCCAGACAGGGGGTGTAGGTAATTCACCCCTCCACTTT
TRBJ1-4,TRBD1,TRBV10-2,-,CASRGTGTRKLFF,TGCGCCAGCAGAGGGACAGGGACGAGAAAACTGTTTTTT
TRBJ2-1,-,TRBV24-1,-,CATSDRAGRNNEQFF,TGTGCCACCAGTGATAGGGCAGGGCGGAACAATGAGCAGTTCTTC
TRBJ2-4,-,TRBV4-3,-,CASSQNYEAKNIQYF,TGCGCCAGCAGCCAAAACTATGAAGCCAAAAACATTCAGTACTTC
TRBJ2-1,TRBD2,TRBV10-3,-,CAISGLAGGSYNEQFF,TGTGCCATCAGTGGTCTAGCGGGGGGATCCTACAATGAGCAGTTCTTC
TRBJ2-7,-,TRBV12-2,-,CASRLAPSGTGSYEQYF,TGTGCAAGTCGCTTAGCCCCCTCCGGGACAGGGTCCTACGAGCAGTACTTC
TRBJ2-7,-,TRBV1,-,CTRSRDSFYEQYF,TGCACCCGCTCCCGGGACAGCTTCTACGAGCAGTACTTC